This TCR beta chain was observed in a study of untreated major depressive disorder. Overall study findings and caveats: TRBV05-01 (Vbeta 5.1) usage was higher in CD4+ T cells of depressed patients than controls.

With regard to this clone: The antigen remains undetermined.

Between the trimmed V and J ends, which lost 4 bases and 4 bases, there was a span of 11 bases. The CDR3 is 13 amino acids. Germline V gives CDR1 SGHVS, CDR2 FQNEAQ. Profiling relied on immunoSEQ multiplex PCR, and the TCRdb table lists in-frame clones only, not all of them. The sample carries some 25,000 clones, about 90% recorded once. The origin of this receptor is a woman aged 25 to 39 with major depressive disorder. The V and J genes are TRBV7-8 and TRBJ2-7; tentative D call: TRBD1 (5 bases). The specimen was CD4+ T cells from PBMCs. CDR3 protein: CASSSRTFYEQYF. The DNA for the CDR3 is TGTGCCAGCAGCTCGAGGACATTTTACGAGCAGTACTTC.